One and the same sample provided the 9 T cell receptor beta chains below, sequenced in a study of patients and donors after allogeneic stem cell transplantation. TCRdb independently ran MiXCR on the RT-PCR reads; one entry per CDR3 protein. The sample includes about a million distinct CDR3 sequences, roughly 18% seen only once; the top ten take roughly 6%. Sequences were obtained from blood, either unsorted or a sorted T cell fraction (not recorded which). All receptors derive from a human donor who was either an allogeneic HSCT recipient or a stem cell or donor lymphocyte infusion donor (not recorded which). It is not recorded whose cells these are; they may come from a transplant donor.

This clonotype occurred many times. CDR3 sequence (DNA): TGTGCCAGCAGTATGTTTGTGGGCCTTGAGCAGTTCTTC. It translates to CASSMFVGLEQFF. The chain combines TRBV12-3 or TRBV12-4 with TRBJ2-1; no reliable D call. V was cut by 5 bases and J by 9 bases, with 14 bases left in between. The CDR3 consists of 13 residues.

This clonotype was picked up a small number of times. The chain is built from TRBV11-3 and TRBJ1-2; D ambiguous. Trimming took 4 bases from V and 0 from J, leaving 3 bases between them. Germline V CDR1 and CDR2: SGHNT, YENEEA. The CDR3 extends over 12 amino acids. DNA of the CDR3: TGTGCCAGCAGCTGGTCTAACTATGGCTACACCTTC. Translation gives CASSWSNYGYTF.

This clonotype was recorded a few times. The chain carries TRBV7-9 and TRBJ2-7; D remains ambiguous. Germline CDR1 is SEHNR and CDR2 is FQNEAQ (reference sequence). Trimming shortened V by 0 bases and J by 2 bases, and 8 bases separated the two germline ends. The CDR3 runs 14 residues. In DNA, the CDR3 is TGTGCCAGCAGCTTAGCTCAGAGTCCCTACGAGCAGTACTTC. Its translation: CASSLAQSPYEQYF. The full variable domain, with the rest looked up from reference TRBV7-9 and TRBJ2-7, is DTGVSQNPRHKITKRGQNVTFRCDPISEHNRLYWYRQTLGQGPEFLTYFQNEAQLEKSRLLSDRFSAERPKGSFSTLEIQRTEQGDSAMYLCASSLAQSPYEQYFGPGTRLTVT.

The rearrangement uses TRBV20-1 and TRBJ1-2; D may be TRBD1 (6 bases). The V gene's germline CDR1 is DFQATT and CDR2 SNEGSKA (reference sequence). V was pared by 6 bases and J by 4 bases, with 12 bases between. This CDR3 contains 12 residues. CDR3 sequence: CSAEQGSYGYTF. CDR3 DNA: TGCAGTGCAGAGCAGGGGTCCTATGGCTACACCTTC.

This clonotype was seen a handful of times. The rearrangement uses TRBV2 and TRBJ1-2; tentative D call: TRBD1 (6 bases). CDR3 size: 15 residues. Germline loops: CDR1 SNHLY, CDR2 FYNNEI. The V gene lost 5 bases and the J gene lost 7 bases, with 20 bases spanning the gap. CDR3 amino acids: CASSPTDRPASGYTF. The CDR3 coding sequence is TGTGCCAGCAGTCCGACGGACAGACCAGCGAGTGGCTACACCTTC. The variable domain in full, with the rest retrieved from reference TRBV2 and TRBJ1-2, is EPEVTQTPSHQVTQMGQEVILRCVPISNHLYFYWYRQILGQKVEFLVSFYNNEISEKSEIFDDQFSVERPDGSNFTLKIRSTKLEDSAMYFCASSPTDRPASGYTFGSGTRLTVV.

This clonotype was seen a handful of times. The junction departs from the called germline gene at one end, perhaps through a read error. V gene TRBV5-1 combines with J gene TRBJ1-2, with 9 bases matching TRBD1. The V gene's germline CDR1 is SGHRS and CDR2 YFSETQ. The CDR3 runs to 15 residues. CDR3 nucleotide sequence: TGTGCCAGCAGTCTGGGACAGGGAGGGGGTTATGGCTACACCTTC. This gives the protein CASSLGQGGGYGYTF.

The V and J genes are TRBV12-3 or TRBV12-4 and TRBJ2-7; the D call may be TRBD1 or TRBD2 (5 bases each). V lost 3 bases and J 4 bases, leaving 13 bases between the germline ends. The length of the CDR3 is 14 residues. The CDR3 sequence is CASSFRGVGYEQYF. The DNA for the CDR3 is TGTGCCAGCAGTTTCCGAGGGGTTGGATACGAGCAGTACTTC.

This clonotype has a handful of counts. V and J are TRBV5-1 and TRBJ2-5, with D possibly TRBD2 on 5 matching bases. Germline V gene sequence: CDR1 SGHRS, CDR2 YFSETQ. The CDR3 spans 16 residues. With 0 bases removed from V and 3 bases from J, the gap between germline ends came to 15 bases. The CDR3 sequence is CASSLGGSAKEETQYF. CDR3 coding DNA: TGCGCCAGCAGCTTGGGAGGTAGCGCCAAGGAAGAGACCCAGTACTTC.

V and J are TRBV5-6 and TRBJ1-2, with a tentative D call TRBD1 (6 bases). CDR3 length: 15 amino acids. The ends were cut back, 0 bases at V and 6 bases at J, with 15 bases in the middle. CDR1 and CDR2 (germline): SGHDT, YYEEEE. CDR3 amino acids: CASSLGRWGQDGYTF. The CDR3 nucleotides are TGTGCCAGCAGCTTGGGGCGGTGGGGGCAAGATGGCTACACCTTC.